The source of this T cell receptor beta chain is a study of blood T cell repertoires in COVID-19 (dated by TCRdb to about 2020). Describing the broader study: Collaborator samples came from the United States, Italy and Spain and covered acute and convalescent phases of COVID-19. The material from the prospective study consisted of cDNA or gDNA derived from T cells, B-cell-depleted T cells, or PBMCs. Deeply sampled blood TCRbeta repertoires from subjects exposed to, actively infected with, or recovered from COVID-19 were included in the dataset. The repertoires were released in a freely available public database intended as a resource for research on the immune response to SARS-CoV-2. The samples were drawn from the first 160 participants of the ongoing ImmuneRACE study and from more than 1,000 subjects provided by 6 global collaborators. The sample metadata nearly always contained a de-identified subject ID, COVID-19 status, age in years and sex. Where available, HLA class I and class II types were taken from metadata supplied by the sample provider and were not determined by assay-based typing. The research as a whole found: Clinical and demographic metadata were provided uncurated, with the amount varying by source and participant.

CDR1 and CDR2, per the germline V gene, are SGHVS and FQNEAQ. The CDR3 holds 14 amino acids from the cysteine to the phenylalanine. Here the CDR3 DNA is all that survives: 42 bases in frame from base 1. V gives up 0 bases and J gives up 5 bases, and the segment between their germline ends measures 11 bases. Participants in the prospective study were enrolled through a virtual design, were aged roughly 18 to 100 years, and lived in under 25 United States geographic areas. Cohort assignment in the prospective study relied on participant-reported clinical history from a screening survey and a study questionnaire. In the prospective study, whole blood, serum and a nasopharyngeal or oropharyngeal swab were collected from each participant by mobile phlebotomists. Over a roughly 2-month period, participants in the prospective study had the option of providing additional blood draws and questionnaires. Prospective study blood samples were shipped either frozen or at room temperature before DNA extraction.

This clone occurred a few times. Its antigen is not yet known. It has no much larger one-base neighbor in the sample; base qualities were not kept. TCRbeta CDR3 regions were amplified from genomic DNA using the immunoSEQ Assay, a bias-controlled multiplex PCR. In the source study's methods: The number of nucleated cells in each sample was estimated by amplification of reference gene primers within the assay. Sequence reads were collapsed and filtered to measure the absolute abundance of every unique TCRbeta CDR3 rearrangement. For each sample, productive Simpson clonality was calculated by taking the square root of Simpson's diversity index across productive rearrangements. The table was pulled from immuneACCESS by TCRdb, which kept in-frame rearrangements only. Such tables lose some clones; where checked, under half of the loss comes from unresolved V genes, and the rest has no known cause. V, J and clone size are taken as reported in that table, and D and trimming were inferred from the DNA itself. For this sample the table gives roughly 140,000 clones, of which 85% to 90% were detected only once. In total, the top ten clones hold roughly 1.2% of the sample.

Sample: PBMCs or T cells enriched from blood (not recorded which). The clonotype originates from a woman in her twenties or thirties with acute COVID-19. The rearrangement joined TRBV7-8 to TRBJ2-7; the D region possibly corresponds to TRBD1 (5 bases align). In nucleotide form, the sequence is TGTGCCAGCAGCTTAGCCGGCCTGGGGCACGAGCAGTACTTC. It encodes CASSLAGLGHEQYF.